Listed below are T cell receptor beta chains from one sample, sequenced in a study of cytomegalovirus exposure and HLA in healthy donors. The protocol was immunoSEQ multiplex PCR, while the TCRdb copy is restricted to in-frame clones and leaves out a portion. The sample has about 120,000 clones; roughly 89% are singletons. Sequences were obtained from PBMCs. These receptors came from a woman aged 18-35 years in good health and CMV-seronegative. The CDR3 runs from the conserved cysteine through the conserved F or W. D genes are given only for firm matches. Where a row states a size, it is once, few, many or the class of an expanded clone; other rows omit it.

j_call d_call v_call clone_size cdr3_nt cdr3_aa
TRBJ2-3 TRBD2 TRBV2 - TGTGCCAGCAGCCCGGGACTAGCCCTCACAGATACGCAGTATTTT CASSPGLALTDTQYF
TRBJ2-1 TRBD1 TRBV30 - TGTGCCAGAGCCGGGACAGGGGACAATGAGCAGTTCTTC CARAGTGDNEQFF
TRBJ2-5 TRBD1 TRBV2 - TGTGCCAGCAGTACGGACAGGCATTGGGAGACCCAGTACTTC CASSTDRHWETQYF
TRBJ1-2 TRBD1 TRBV7-9 medium-sized TGTGCCAGCAGCCCCGGGACAGGGAATTCGGTGGAGATGGGCTACACCTTC CASSPGTGNSVEMGYTF
TRBJ1-2 - TRBV25-1 - TGTGCCAGCAGTGACGGCACGGGCTATGGCTACACCTTC CASSDGTGYGYTF
TRBJ1-2 - TRBV29-1 - TGCATGTCAGCTGGGGACACTTATGGCTACACCTTC CMSAGDTYGYTF
TRBJ2-7 TRBD1 TRBV7-9 - TGTGCCAGCAGTAGACAGGGGTCCTACGAGCAGTACTTC CASSRQGSYEQYF
TRBJ1-1 - TRBV29-1 - TGCAGCGTTGTATCGAGGGGGGAAGCTTTCTTT CSVVSRGEAFF
TRBJ2-1 - TRBV19 - TGTGCCAGTAGCCCCACGAGGGGGAATGAGCAGTTCTTC CASSPTRGNEQFF
TRBJ2-7 TRBD1 TRBV28 - TGTGCCAGCAGGAAGGGGGCAGCGACGACCTACGAGCAGTACTTC CASRKGAATTYEQYF
TRBJ1-2 TRBD1 TRBV7-8 - TGTGCCAGCAGCTTAGGAAGGACAGGGGAAAACTATGGCTACACCTTC CASSLGRTGENYGYTF
TRBJ2-7 - TRBV18 - TGTGCCAGCTCACCGGACAGCCTCCCAGGCGAGCAGTACTTC CASSPDSLPGEQYF
TRBJ1-5 - TRBV6-1 once TGTGCCAGCAGTGAAGAGGAGGGGAGTAACAATCAGCCCCAGCATTTT CASSEEEGSNNQPQHF
TRBJ2-4 - TRBV6-5 - TGTGCCAGCAGTTACTCGACAGCAGCCAAAAACATTCAGTACTTC CASSYSTAAKNIQYF
TRBJ2-5 - TRBV12-2 - TGTGCAAGTCGCTTCCAGGAGGGAGAGACCCAGTACTTC CASRFQEGETQYF
TRBJ2-3 - TRBV6-1 - TGTGCCAGCAGAGAACAGGGTTGGGGCACAGATACGCAGTATTTT CASREQGWGTDTQYF
TRBJ1-5 TRBD1 TRBV7-2 - TGTGCCAGCAGCGACAGGGGGAGAGATCAGCCCCAGCATTTT CASSDRGRDQPQHF
TRBJ2-1 - TRBV30 - TGTGCCTGGAGTGTAGCCTTAATGTACAATGAGCAGTTCTTC CAWSVALMYNEQFF
TRBJ2-1 - TRBV15 once TGTGCCACCAGCAGAGATGGTAGCGCGGCCTACAATGAGCAGTTCTTC CATSRDGSAAYNEQFF
TRBJ2-3 TRBD2 TRBV27 - TGTGCCAGCAGTCCCTGGACTAGCGGGAGGGCAGATACGCAGTATTTT CASSPWTSGRADTQYF
TRBJ2-3 TRBD2 TRBV7-2 - TGTGCCAGCAGCCCAGCGAGCGGGAGGTTAAGCACAGATACGCAGTATTTT CASSPASGRLSTDTQYF
TRBJ2-1 TRBD2 TRBV7-8 - TGTGCCAGCATCGAGACTAGCAGATACAATGAGCAGTTCTTC CASIETSRYNEQFF
TRBJ1-2 - TRBV4-3 - TGCGCCAGCAGCCTTAGCGGGGACGGACCTTTCTATGGCTACACCTTC CASSLSGDGPFYGYTF
TRBJ1-5 - TRBV7-2 - TGTGCCAGCAGCTTAGAACAGGGACCTCAGCCCCAGCATTTT CASSLEQGPQPQHF
TRBJ1-6 - TRBV7-6 - TGTGCCAGCAGCACGGGAGGTCCGGGGGCGGCGGGTAATTCACCCCTCCACTTT CASSTGGPGAAGNSPLHF
TRBJ1-1 TRBD1 TRBV10-1 - TGCGCCAGCAGTGAGTCGACCGGACAGGGGGCGCGGACTGAAGCTTTCTTT CASSESTGQGARTEAFF
TRBJ1-2 TRBD1 TRBV30 - TGTGCCTGGGAGACAGGGATGATCTATGGCTACACCTTC CAWETGMIYGYTF
TRBJ2-5 TRBD2 TRBV6-1 - TGTGCCAGCAGTGACCCGGGACTAGCGGGAGAAGAGACCCAGTACTTC CASSDPGLAGEETQYF
TRBJ2-2 - TRBV27 once TGTGCCAGCAGTTCAGGGAACGGGGAGCTGTTTTTT CASSSGNGELFF
TRBJ1-2 TRBD1 TRBV19 - TGTGCCAGTAGTGTTACGGGACAGGCTGTCGGCTACACCTTC CASSVTGQAVGYTF
TRBJ1-3 - TRBV19 - TGTGCCACGACCCCAGAACAGGTCTTGACCATATATTTT CATTPEQVLTIYF
TRBJ1-2 - TRBV5-1 once TGCGCCAGCAGCTTGGCATTTGGGGACTATACCCTCTATGGCTACACCTTC CASSLAFGDYTLYGYTF
TRBJ2-3 TRBD2 TRBV10-1 - TGCGCCAGCAGTGAGTCGACTGCGGGAGCTGATACGCAGTATTTT CASSESTAGADTQYF
TRBJ1-3 - TRBV4-3 - TGCGCCAGCAGCCAAGACTACTCTGGAAACACCATATATTTT CASSQDYSGNTIYF
TRBJ2-2 - TRBV5-8 - TGTGCCAGCAGCTTGGGGACAACCGGGGAGCTGTTTTTT CASSLGTTGELFF
TRBJ1-2 - TRBV6-5 - TGTGCCAGCAGTGAAGGGAGAGGGAACACCTTC CASSEGRGNTF
TRBJ1-1 - TRBV7-2 - TGTGCCAGCAGCCCCCCGGGTGGGGCATCAGCCACTGAAGCTTTCTTT CASSPPGGASATEAFF
TRBJ2-7 - TRBV27 - TGTGCCAGCAGTTCCGACGGGGAGTCTTGGTACGAGCAGTACTTC CASSSDGESWYEQYF
TRBJ1-2 TRBD1 TRBV28 once TGTGCCAGCAGTTTAGCAGGGGGCGATGGCTACACCTTC CASSLAGGDGYTF
TRBJ1-6 - TRBV19 - TGTGCCAGTGCAGGAACGGAGGGACTAGGTAATTCACCCCTCCACTTT CASAGTEGLGNSPLHF
TRBJ1-1 - TRBV28 - TGTGCCAGCAGCGACATCATGAACACTGAAGCTTTCTTT CASSDIMNTEAFF
TRBJ1-2 - TRBV20-1 - TGCAGTGCCGTACGAGAGAACGGCTACACCTTC CSAVRENGYTF
TRBJ1-1 TRBD1 TRBV2 few TGTGCCAGCAGTGGTAGGGACAGGGGGACTGAAGCTTTCTTT CASSGRDRGTEAFF
TRBJ2-3 TRBD2 TRBV5-5 - TGTGCCAGCAGCTTCCTCCTAGCGGGAGAGGGGACAGATACGCAGTATTTT CASSFLLAGEGTDTQYF
TRBJ1-2 - TRBV9 - TGTGCCAGCAGCCCCGGGGGGGAAGGCTACACCTTC CASSPGGEGYTF
TRBJ2-3 - TRBV6-1 - TGTGCCAGCAAGGACAGCCTGAGCACAGATACGCAGTATTTT CASKDSLSTDTQYF
TRBJ2-5 TRBD2 TRBV19 - TGTGCCAGTAGCCCGCGGCAAGGGAGGGGGACCCAGTACTTC CASSPRQGRGTQYF
TRBJ2-7 - TRBV9 - TGTGCCAGCAGCGTAGGAAGCGGAGGCTCCTACGAGCAGTACTTC CASSVGSGGSYEQYF